The sequence of this T cell receptor beta chain was determined in a study of T cell repertoires in cytomegalovirus infection. Study in general: Carrying CMV and the relevant HLA type showed in public TCR beta signatures.

TCRdb analysed the reads with MiXCR anew, one entry per CDR3 protein. The table shows around 450,000 distinct CDR3 sequences, with approximately 32% occurring only once. Germline V lookup: CDR1 SGHVS, CDR2 FQNEAQ. The CDR3 has 17 residues. Trimming left V 1 base short and J 0 bases short, with 16 bases between. Study observations and caveats: It was HLA-C-restricted CMV-specific TCR beta clonotypes that dominated the response ex vivo. Summed frequency of shared TCR beta families picked out CMV carriers who also had the relevant HLA.

This clonotype was counted ten times or more. Antigen specificity is unknown. What was sequenced was PBMCs. The TCR originated in a human donor in good health (CMV status not recorded). Some clones in this sample may be carry-over from other donors' samples. J is TRBJ2-7 and V is TRBV7-8, with D unclear. The CDR3 DNA sequence: TGTGCCAGCAGCTTAGTACCTACCCCCAGGAGCTCCTACGAGCAGTACTTC. It yields the protein CASSLVPTPRSSYEQYF.